This T cell receptor beta chain was identified during a study of T cell repertoires in cytomegalovirus infection. Study context: Indications came from public TCR beta signatures; they pointed to CMV infection and to a matching HLA type.

Via MiXCR, TCRdb re-called the reads, giving one row per CDR3 protein. The repertoire holds approximately 220,000 distinct CDR3 sequences, with about 38% as singletons. Study observations and caveats: CMV-specific TCR beta clonotypes restricted by HLA-C were the ones dominating the ex vivo response.

Notes on this clonotype: Its matching antigen is unknown.

The sequence came from a human donor in good health (CMV status not recorded). Some clones in this sample may be carry-over from other donors' samples. Sequences were derived from CD8+ T cells from cultured PBMCs, sampled from culture after CMV antigen stimulation.

CDR3 region: CASSFEGAYEQYF. Here the CDR3 DNA reads TGCGCCAGCAGCTTTGAAGGGGCCTACGAGCAGTACTTC. This sequence joins TRBV5-1 and TRBJ2-7; D possibly corresponds to TRBD1 (5 bases). Trimming took off 2 bases at V and 2 bases at J, with 8 bases between the two ends. Germline loops: CDR1 SGHRS, CDR2 YFSETQ. The CDR3 has 13 residues. Full variable domain (missing parts from reference TRBV5-1 and TRBJ2-7): KAGVTQTPRYLIKTRGQQVTLSCSPISGHRSVSWYQQTPGQGLQFLFEYFSETQRNKGNFPGRFSGRQFSNSRSEMNVSTLELGDSALYLCASSFEGAYEQYFGPGTRLTVT.